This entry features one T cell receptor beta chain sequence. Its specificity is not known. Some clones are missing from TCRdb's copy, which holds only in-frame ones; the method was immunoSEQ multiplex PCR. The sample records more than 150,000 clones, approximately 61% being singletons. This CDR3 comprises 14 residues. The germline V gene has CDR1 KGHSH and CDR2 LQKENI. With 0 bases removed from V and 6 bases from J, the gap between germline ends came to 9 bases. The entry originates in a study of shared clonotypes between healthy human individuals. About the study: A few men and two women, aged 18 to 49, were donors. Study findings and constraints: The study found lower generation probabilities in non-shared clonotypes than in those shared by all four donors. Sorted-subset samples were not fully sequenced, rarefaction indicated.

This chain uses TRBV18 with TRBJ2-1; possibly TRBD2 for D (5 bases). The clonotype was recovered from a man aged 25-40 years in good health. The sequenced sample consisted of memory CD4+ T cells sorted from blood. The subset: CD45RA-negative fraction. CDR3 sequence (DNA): TGTGCCAGCTCACCACCGAGGACTGTCAATGAGCAGTTCTTC. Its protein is CASSPPRTVNEQFF.